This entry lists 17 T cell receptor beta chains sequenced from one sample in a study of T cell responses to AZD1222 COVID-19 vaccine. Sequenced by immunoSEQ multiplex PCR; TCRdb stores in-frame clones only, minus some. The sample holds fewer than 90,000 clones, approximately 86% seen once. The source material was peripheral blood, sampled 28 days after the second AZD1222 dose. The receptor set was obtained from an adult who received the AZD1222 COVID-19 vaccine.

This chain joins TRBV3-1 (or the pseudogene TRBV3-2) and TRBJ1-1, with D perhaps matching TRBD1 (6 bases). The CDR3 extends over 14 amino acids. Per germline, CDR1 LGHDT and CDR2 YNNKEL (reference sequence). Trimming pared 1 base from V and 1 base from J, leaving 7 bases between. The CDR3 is CASSQAGANTEAFF. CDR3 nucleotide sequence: TGTGCCAGCAGCCAAGCAGGGGCGAACACTGAAGCTTTCTTT.

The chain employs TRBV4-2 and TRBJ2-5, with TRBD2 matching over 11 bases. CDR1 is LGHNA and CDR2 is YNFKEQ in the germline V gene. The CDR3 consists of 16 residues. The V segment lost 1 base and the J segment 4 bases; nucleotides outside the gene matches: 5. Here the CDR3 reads CASSQAVLAGVETQYF. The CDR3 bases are TGTGCCAGCAGCCAAGCAGTACTAGCGGGGGTAGAGACCCAGTACTTC.

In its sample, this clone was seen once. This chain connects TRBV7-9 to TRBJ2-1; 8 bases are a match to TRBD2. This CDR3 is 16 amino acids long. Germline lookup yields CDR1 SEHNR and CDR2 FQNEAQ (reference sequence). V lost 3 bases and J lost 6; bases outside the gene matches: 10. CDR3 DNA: TGTGCCAGCAGCTTGAGGGCGGGGGGTGTCTCCAATGAGCAGTTCTTC. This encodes CASSLRAGGVSNEQFF.

CDR3 nucleotide sequence: TGTGCCAGCAGCACTCACTTAGCTGGAAACACCATATATTTT. Encoded protein: CASSTHLAGNTIYF. The V call is TRBV7-2, the J call TRBJ1-3, with D unresolved. From germline, CDR1 is SGHTA and CDR2 FQGNSA. V was cut by 5 bases and J by 2 bases, with 10 bases left in between. The CDR3 runs 14 residues. Together with reference TRBV7-2 and TRBJ1-3, the CDR3 gives the full variable domain: GAGVSQSPSNKVTEKGKDVELRCDPISGHTALYWYRQSLGQGLEFLIYFQGNSAPDKSGLPSDRFSAERTGGSVSTLTIQRTQQEDSAVYLCASSTHLAGNTIYFGEGSWLTVV.

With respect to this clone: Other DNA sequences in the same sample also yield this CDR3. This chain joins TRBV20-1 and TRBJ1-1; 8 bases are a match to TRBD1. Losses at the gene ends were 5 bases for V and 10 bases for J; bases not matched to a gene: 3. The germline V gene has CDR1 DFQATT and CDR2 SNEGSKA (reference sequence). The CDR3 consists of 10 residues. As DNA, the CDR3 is TGCAGTGCTCTGGACAGGGTAGCTTTCTTT. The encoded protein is CSALDRVAFF.

In DNA, the CDR3 is TGTGCCAGCAGCCCAGATCCGGGGCGGTACAATGAGCAGTTCTTC. This encodes CASSPDPGRYNEQFF. The V call is TRBV9, the J call TRBJ2-1; the D call may be TRBD1 or TRBD2 (5 bases each). Trimming took off 4 bases at V and 4 bases at J, with 15 bases between the two ends. Germline loops: CDR1 SGDLS, CDR2 YYNGEE. This CDR3 region has 15 residues. The entire variable domain, with the rest obtained from reference TRBV9 and TRBJ2-1, is as follows: DSGVTQTPKHLITATGQRVTLRCSPRSGDLSVYWYQQSLDQGLQFLIQYYNGEERAKGNILERFSAQQFPDLHSELNLSSLELGDSALYFCASSPDPGRYNEQFFGPGTRLTVL.

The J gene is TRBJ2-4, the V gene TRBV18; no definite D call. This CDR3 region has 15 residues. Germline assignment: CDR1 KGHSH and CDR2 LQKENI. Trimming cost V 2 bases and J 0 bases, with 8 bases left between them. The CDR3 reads CASSPVQVAKNIQYF. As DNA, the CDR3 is TGTGCCAGCTCACCAGTTCAGGTAGCCAAAAACATTCAGTACTTC. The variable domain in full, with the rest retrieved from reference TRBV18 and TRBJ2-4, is NAGVMQNPRHLVRRRGQEARLRCSPMKGHSHVYWYRQLPEEGLKFMVYLQKENIIDESGMPKERFSAEFPKEGPSILRIQQVVRGDSAAYFCASSPVQVAKNIQYFGAGTRLSVL.

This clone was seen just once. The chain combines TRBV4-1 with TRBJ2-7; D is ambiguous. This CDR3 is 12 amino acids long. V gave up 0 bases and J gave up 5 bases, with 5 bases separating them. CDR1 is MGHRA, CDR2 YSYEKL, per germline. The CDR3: CASSQDGNEQYF. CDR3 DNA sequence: TGCGCCAGCAGCCAAGATGGTAACGAGCAGTACTTC.

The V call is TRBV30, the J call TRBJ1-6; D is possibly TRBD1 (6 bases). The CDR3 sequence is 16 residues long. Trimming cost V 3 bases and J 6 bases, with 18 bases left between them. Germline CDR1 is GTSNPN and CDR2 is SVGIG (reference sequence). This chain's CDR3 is CAWSVKGGLSNSPLHF. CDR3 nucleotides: TGTGCCTGGAGCGTGAAGGGGGGACTATCTAATTCACCCCTCCACTTT.

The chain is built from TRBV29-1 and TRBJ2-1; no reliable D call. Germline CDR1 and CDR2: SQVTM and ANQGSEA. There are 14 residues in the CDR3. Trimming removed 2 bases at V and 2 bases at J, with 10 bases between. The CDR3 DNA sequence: TGCAGCGTTGAAAAGGGTGGGCCCTACAATGAGCAGTTCTTC. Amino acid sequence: CSVEKGGPYNEQFF.

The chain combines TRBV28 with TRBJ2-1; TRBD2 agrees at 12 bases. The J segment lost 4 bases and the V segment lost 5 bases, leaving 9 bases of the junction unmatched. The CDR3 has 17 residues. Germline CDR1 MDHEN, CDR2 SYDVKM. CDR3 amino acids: CASSPRTGLAGYNEQFF. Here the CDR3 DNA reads TGTGCCAGCAGTCCCCGAACCGGACTAGCGGGGTACAATGAGCAGTTCTTC.

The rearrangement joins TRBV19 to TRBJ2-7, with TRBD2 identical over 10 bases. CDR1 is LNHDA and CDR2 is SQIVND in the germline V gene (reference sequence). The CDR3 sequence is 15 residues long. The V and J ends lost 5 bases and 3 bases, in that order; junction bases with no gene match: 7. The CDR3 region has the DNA TGTGCCAGTAGTGTGGGGGCTAGCGGGAGCTACGAGCAGTACTTC. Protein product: CASSVGASGSYEQYF.

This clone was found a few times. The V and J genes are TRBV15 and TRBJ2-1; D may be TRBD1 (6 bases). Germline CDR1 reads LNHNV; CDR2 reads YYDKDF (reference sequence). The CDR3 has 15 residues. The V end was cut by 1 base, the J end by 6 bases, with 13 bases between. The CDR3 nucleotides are TGTGCCACCAGCAGAGGGGGGCCCCGCGGCAATGAGCAGTTCTTC. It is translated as CATSRGGPRGNEQFF.

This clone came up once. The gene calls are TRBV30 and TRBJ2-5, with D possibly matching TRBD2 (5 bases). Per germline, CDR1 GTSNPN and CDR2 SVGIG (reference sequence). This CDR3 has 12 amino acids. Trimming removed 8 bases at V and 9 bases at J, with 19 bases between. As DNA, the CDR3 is TGTGCCCTCTCGGCTAGCTTGATGGCCCAGTACTTC. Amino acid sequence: CALSASLMAQYF. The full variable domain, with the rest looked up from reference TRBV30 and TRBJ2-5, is SQTIHQWPATLVQPVGSPLSLECTVEGTSNPNLYWYRQAAGRGLQLLFYSVGIGQISSEVPQNLSASRPQDRQFILSSKKLLLSDSGFYLCALSASLMAQYFGPGTRLLVL.

In DNA form, the CDR3 reads TGCGCCAGCAGCCAGAGGGGCGGGACTAGCGGGACTCACAATGAGCAGTTCTTC. It codes for CASSQRGGTSGTHNEQFF. The V gene is TRBV4-1, the J gene TRBJ2-1; TRBD2 agrees at 13 bases. The ends lost 3 bases at V and 5 bases at J; junction bases unmatched: 10. Germline CDR1 MGHRA, CDR2 YSYEKL. The CDR3 is 18 amino acids.

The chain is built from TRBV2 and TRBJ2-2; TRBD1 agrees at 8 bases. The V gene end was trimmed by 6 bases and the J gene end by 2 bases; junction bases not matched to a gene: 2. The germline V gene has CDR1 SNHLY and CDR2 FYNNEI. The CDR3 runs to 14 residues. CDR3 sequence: CASSDRGNTGELFF. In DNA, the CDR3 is TGTGCCAGCAGCGACAGGGGTAACACCGGGGAGCTGTTTTTT.

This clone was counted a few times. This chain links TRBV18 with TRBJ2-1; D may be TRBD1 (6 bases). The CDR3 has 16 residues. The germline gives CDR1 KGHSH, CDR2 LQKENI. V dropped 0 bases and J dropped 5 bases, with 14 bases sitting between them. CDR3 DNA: TGTGCCAGCTCACCACCGAGGTACAGGGCCCACAATGAGCAGTTCTTC. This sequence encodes CASSPPRYRAHNEQFF.